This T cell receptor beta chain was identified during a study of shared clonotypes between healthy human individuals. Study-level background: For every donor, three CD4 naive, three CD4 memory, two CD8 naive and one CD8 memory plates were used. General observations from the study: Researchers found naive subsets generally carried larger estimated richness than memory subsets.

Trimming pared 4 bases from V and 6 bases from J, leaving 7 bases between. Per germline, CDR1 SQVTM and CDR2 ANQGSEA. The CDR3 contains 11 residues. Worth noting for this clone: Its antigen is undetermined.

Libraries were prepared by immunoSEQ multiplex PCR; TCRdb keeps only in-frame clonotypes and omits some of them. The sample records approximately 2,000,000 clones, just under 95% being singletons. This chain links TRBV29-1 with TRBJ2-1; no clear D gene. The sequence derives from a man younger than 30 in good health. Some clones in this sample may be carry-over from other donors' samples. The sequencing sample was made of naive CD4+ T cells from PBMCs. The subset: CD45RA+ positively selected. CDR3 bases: TGCAGCGTTGTTAGGCCCAATGAGCAGTTCTTC. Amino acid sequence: CSVVRPNEQFF.